Included here is one TCR beta chain sequence, with context. The data were obtained in a study of control samples from healthy donors and cancer patients. Libraries were prepared by immunoSEQ multiplex PCR; TCRdb keeps only in-frame clonotypes and omits some of them. The profile shows about 120,000 clones, about 86% of them singletons. The sequenced sample consisted of blood. The clonotype was recovered from a man aged 25 to 40 in good health.

CDR3 DNA: TGTGCCAGCAGGGGGACAGGGGGAGGGAAACTGTTTTTT. This encodes CASRGTGGGKLFF. The V and J genes are TRBV25-1 and TRBJ1-4; 11 nucleotides line up with TRBD1. Germline V gene data show CDR1 as MGHDK and CDR2 as SYGVNS. The CDR3 consists of 13 residues. The V and J ends lost 6 bases and 11 bases, in that order; junction bases with no gene match: 5.